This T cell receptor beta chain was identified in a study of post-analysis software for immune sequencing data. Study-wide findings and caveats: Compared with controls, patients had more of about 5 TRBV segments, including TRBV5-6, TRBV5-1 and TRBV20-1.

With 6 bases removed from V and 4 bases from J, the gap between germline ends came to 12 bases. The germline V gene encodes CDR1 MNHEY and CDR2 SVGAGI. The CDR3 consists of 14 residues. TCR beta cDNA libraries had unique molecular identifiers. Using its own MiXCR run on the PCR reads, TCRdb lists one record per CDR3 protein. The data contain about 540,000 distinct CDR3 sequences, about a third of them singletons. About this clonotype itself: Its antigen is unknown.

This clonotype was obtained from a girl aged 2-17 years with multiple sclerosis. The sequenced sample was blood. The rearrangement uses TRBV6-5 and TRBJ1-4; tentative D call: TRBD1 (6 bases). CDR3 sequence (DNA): TGTGCCAGCAGGCCGACAGGCTATAATGAAAAACTGTTTTTT. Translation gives CASRPTGYNEKLFF.